This entry concerns a single TCR beta chain. Its antigen is not identified. The data are from a study of OX40 agonist ivuxolimab in advanced cancers. Study-level information: Those enrolled were 80% to 85% male, with a mean age of around 55 years and ages from about 20 to 80. Study conclusions and caveats: The mean number of expanded clones was higher in CD8+ T cells than in CD4+.

CDR3 size: 16 residues. Germline CDR1 reads GTSNPN; CDR2 reads SVGIG (reference sequence). Unmatched junction bases numbered 7, after V lost 0 bases and J lost 7 bases. It was autoimmune disease history or systemic immunosuppression that excluded patients. The table came from immunoSEQ multiplex PCR; TCRdb's copy has only in-frame clones and leaves some out. The sample shows 65,000 to 95,000 clones, roughly 84% of them seen only once. This TCR came from an adult with an advanced solid tumor such as melanoma, head and neck, liver or kidney cancer. This rearrangement joins TRBV30 to TRBJ2-1; 12 bases align to TRBD2. The input for sequencing was CD4+ or CD8+ T cells sorted from blood, taken in a trial of the OX40 agonist ivuxolimab. The CDR3 region is CAWSVSSGRALNEQFF. DNA for the CDR3: TGTGCCTGGAGTGTGTCTAGCGGGAGGGCCTTGAATGAGCAGTTCTTC.